This T cell receptor (beta chain) was sequenced during a study of beta chain features in type 1 diabetes. As for the study in general: When patients were set against healthy donors, age, gender and cell yields were similar. Across all samples, about 110,000,000 sorted cells were examined. Study results and caveats: All four CD4+ subsets of Type 1 diabetes patients contained TCRB CDR3s that were moderately but significantly shorter. Patients with type 1 diabetes showed fewer VDJ junction insertions and more deletions.

Heparinised blood was drawn once per donor, averaging around 120 mL. Every isolated RNA sample was fully reverse transcribed, so sequencing captured expressed TCRB transcripts. Sequencing was performed with immunoSEQ multiplex PCR; in TCRdb, only in-frame clones are kept and a portion is missing. The sample carries 250,000 to 300,000 clones, about 13% recorded once. V shed 4 bases, J shed 9 bases, and the junction held 1 base outside the gene matches. Germline V gene sequence: CDR1 MDHEN, CDR2 SYDVKM. This CDR3 is 11 amino acids long. A remark on this clone: The antigen is undetermined.

The TCR sequence derives from a man aged 25-45 years with type 1 diabetes. The chain combines TRBV28 with TRBJ2-5, with TRBD2 matching over 8 bases. The specimen sequenced was naive CD4+ T cells from blood. As DNA, the CDR3 is TGTGCCAGCAGTTCGGGGGGGGCCCAGTACTTC. The encoded protein is CASSSGGAQYF. The full variable domain, in which reference TRBV28 and TRBJ2-5 provide the parts outside the CDR3, is DVKVTQSSRYLVKRTGEKVFLECVQDMDHENMFWYRQDPGLGLRLIYFSYDVKMKEKGDIPEGYSVSREKKERFSLILESASTNQTSMYLCASSSGGAQYFGPGTRLLVL.